Following are 29 T cell receptor beta chains from one sample sequenced in a study of T cell clones after liver transplantation. TCRdb keeps only in-frame clones here, not all; method: immunoSEQ multiplex PCR. The sample holds about 70,000 clones; about 80% are singletons and the top ten take roughly 0.87%. The sample in question was CD4+ T cells from blood, obtained 12 months after liver transplant. Receptors were obtained from a human patient who received a liver transplant. A subset of T cells may come from the graft donor.

The chain employs TRBV4-3 and TRBJ2-7; weak D call: TRBD1 (5 bases). V shed 0 bases and J shed 2 bases, with 8 bases lying between them. The germline V gene has CDR1 LGHNA and CDR2 YSLEER. The CDR3 contains 14 residues. This chain's CDR3 is CASSQDDRTYEQYF. CDR3 DNA sequence: TGCGCCAGCAGCCAAGATGACAGAACCTACGAGCAGTACTTC.

This chain joins TRBV5-1 and TRBJ1-6; no clear D gene. Germline-derived CDR1 and CDR2 are SGHRS and YFSETQ. There are 17 residues in the CDR3. V lost 0 bases, J lost 0 bases, and 10 bases lay in between. The CDR3 loop reads CASSLGPQSSYNSPLHF. DNA of the CDR3: TGCGCCAGCAGCTTGGGACCGCAGAGCTCCTATAATTCACCCCTCCACTTT.

The DNA for the CDR3 is TGTGCCAGCAGTAGATTGGACACCGGGGAGCTGTTTTTT. Amino acid sequence: CASSRLDTGELFF. The chain is built from TRBV6-5 and TRBJ2-2; D not resolved. Trimming took 5 bases from V and 3 from J, leaving 7 bases between them. The length of the CDR3 is 13 residues. Germline V gene data show CDR1 as MNHEY and CDR2 as SVGAGI.

V is TRBV28 and J is TRBJ1-5; 12 nucleotides match TRBD1. Trimming took 4 bases from V and 6 from J; bases not matched to a gene: 10. This CDR3 has 17 residues. CDR1 and CDR2 from the germline V gene are MDHEN and SYDVKM. CDR3 nucleotide sequence: TGTGCCAGCAGTTCCGGCGGGGGACAGGGGGCAGTTCAGCCCCAGCATTTT. It encodes CASSSGGGQGAVQPQHF.

The chain recombines TRBV7-3 with TRBJ2-7; 8 positions agree with TRBD2. This CDR3 comprises 15 residues. Germline loops: CDR1 SGHTA, CDR2 FQGTGA. The V gene end was trimmed by 0 bases and the J gene end by 2 bases; junction bases not matched to a gene: 3. CDR3 coding DNA: TGTGCCAGCAGCTTAACAGCGGGAGCAACCTACGAGCAGTACTTC. This sequence encodes CASSLTAGATYEQYF.

This clone was recorded a few times. The chain's CDR3 is CASSPPGTTNYEQYF. The CDR3 DNA sequence: TGTGCCAGCTCACCACCCGGGACTACCAACTACGAGCAGTACTTC. The chain combines TRBV18 with TRBJ2-7, with 7 bases that match TRBD2. J gave up 3 bases and V 0 bases, and 5 bases lay outside the gene matches. The germline CDR1 and CDR2 sequences are KGHSH and LQKENI. The CDR3 totals 15 residues.

The J gene is TRBJ2-6, the V gene TRBV18; D is ambiguous. Per germline, CDR1 KGHSH and CDR2 LQKENI. Trimming shortened V by 1 base and J by 0 bases, and 16 bases separated the two germline ends. This CDR3 contains 19 residues. DNA of the CDR3: TGTGCCAGCTCACCACGGCCCCAGGCGACAAGCTCTGGGGCCAACGTCCTGACTTTC. Translation gives CASSPRPQATSSGANVLTF. The entire variable domain, with the rest obtained from reference TRBV18 and TRBJ2-6, is as follows: NAGVMQNPRHLVRRRGQEARLRCSPMKGHSHVYWYRQLPEEGLKFMVYLQKENIIDESGMPKERFSAEFPKEGPSILRIQQVVRGDSAAYFCASSPRPQATSSGANVLTFGAGSRLTVL.

The chain uses TRBV21-1 and TRBJ2-7; the tabulated D call, TRBD1, remains unverified against the DNA. TRBV21-1 is labeled a pseudogene. This CDR3 is 14 amino acids long. The CDR3 sequence: CASSRGPKFGTEYF. The CDR3 nucleotides read TGTGCCAGCAGCAGAGGACCAAAATTCGGGACAGAGTACTTC.

The DNA of the CDR3 is TGTGCCAGCAGTTTCTACTTTCGTGGCACAGATACGCAGTATTTT. Amino acid sequence: CASSFYFRGTDTQYF. The J gene is TRBJ2-3, the V gene TRBV6-6; no definite D call. CDR1 is MNHNY and CDR2 is SVGAGI in the germline V gene (reference sequence). V lost 4 bases and J lost 1, with 12 bases in between. CDR3 length equals 15 residues.

This clone turned up a few times. The chain couples TRBV28 to TRBJ2-2, with 7 bases lining up with TRBD2. The CDR3 runs 13 residues. V lost 8 bases to trimming and J lost 5 bases; unmatched junction nucleotides: 5. The germline CDR1 and CDR2 sequences are MDHEN and SYDVKM. DNA of the CDR3: TGTGCCAGCGGGGCGGGAGTGACCGGGGAGCTGTTTTTT. Amino acid sequence: CASGAGVTGELFF.

This chain connects TRBV4-3 to TRBJ1-4; unclear D gene. This CDR3 is built from 16 residues. V was trimmed by 0 bases and J by 3 bases, leaving 11 bases between them. CDR1 is LGHNA and CDR2 is YSLEER in the germline V gene. The CDR3 nucleotides read TGCGCCAGCAGCCAAGAGACCCTCACCCCTAATGAAAAACTGTTTTTT. Protein sequence: CASSQETLTPNEKLFF.

The chain uses TRBV6-1 and TRBJ1-1, with a weak D call TRBD1 (5 bases). The CDR3 runs 14 residues. V dropped 2 bases and J dropped 8 bases, with 15 bases sitting between them. Germline CDR1 and CDR2: MNHNS and SASEGT. The CDR3 loop is CASSEYTGRVEAFF. In DNA, the CDR3 is TGTGCCAGCAGTGAATACACCGGCAGGGTGGAAGCTTTCTTT.

The count of this clone is one. The chain joins TRBV29-1 to TRBJ2-3; TRBD1 matches at 7 bases. The V and J ends lost 7 bases and 4 bases, in that order; junction bases with no gene match: 8. This CDR3 comprises 13 residues. Germline V gene lookup returns CDR1 SQVTM and CDR2 ANQGSEA. Written as DNA, the CDR3 is TGCAGCGCTCGGACAGGAATCCCAGATACGCAGTATTTT. Its translation: CSARTGIPDTQYF.

The chain links TRBV2 to TRBJ2-7; 11 bases align to TRBD1. The CDR3 length is 13 residues. The J segment lost 5 bases and the V segment lost 6 bases, leaving 3 bases of the junction unmatched. Germline CDR1 is SNHLY and CDR2 is FYNNEI. This CDR3 is CASRGQGGHEQYF. DNA for the CDR3: TGTGCCAGCAGGGGACAGGGGGGGCACGAGCAGTACTTC. The variable domain in full, completed from reference TRBV2 and TRBJ2-7, reads EPEVTQTPSHQVTQMGQEVILRCVPISNHLYFYWYRQILGQKVEFLVSFYNNEISEKSEIFDDQFSVERPDGSNFTLKIRSTKLEDSAMYFCASRGQGGHEQYFGPGTRLTVT.

The chain links TRBV7-2 to TRBJ1-4, with D maybe TRBD1 (5 bases). This CDR3 contains 14 residues. The V and J ends lost 2 bases and 7 bases respectively, with 11 bases between them. Germline values: CDR1 SGHTA, CDR2 FQGNSA. CDR3 amino acids: CASSLRGDSEKLFF. The CDR3 nucleotides are TGTGCCAGCAGCTTAAGGGGTGACAGTGAAAAACTGTTTTTT. Supplemented by reference TRBV7-2 and TRBJ1-4, the full variable domain reads GAGVSQSPSNKVTEKGKDVELRCDPISGHTALYWYRQSLGQGLEFLIYFQGNSAPDKSGLPSDRFSAERTGGSVSTLTIQRTQQEDSAVYLCASSLRGDSEKLFFGSGTQLSVL.

This clone was found a few times. As DNA, the CDR3 is TGTGCCAGTAGTATAAAAGTCGGCAGGGGGCATGGTGGCTACACCTTC. This sequence encodes CASSIKVGRGHGGYTF. The chain carries TRBV19 and TRBJ1-2; the match to TRBD1 covers 8 bases. The germline CDR1 and CDR2 sequences are LNHDA and SQIVND (reference sequence). The CDR3 covers 16 residues. V dropped 2 bases and J dropped 7; count of bases not matched to a gene: 12.

The chain combines TRBV29-1 with TRBJ2-7, with TRBD1 matching 10 bases. This CDR3 is 14 amino acids long. Losses at the gene ends were 2 bases for V and 4 bases for J; bases not matched to a gene: 5. Germline V gene sequence: CDR1 SQVTM, CDR2 ANQGSEA. The CDR3 nucleotides are TGCAGCGTTGAACTAGGACAGGGGGTATACGAGCAGTACTTC. It is translated as CSVELGQGVYEQYF.

This chain uses TRBV11-2 with TRBJ1-2; TRBD1 might be the D (6 bases). In germline, CDR1 is SGHAT, CDR2 FQNNGV. The CDR3 has 15 residues. Deletions cut 3 bases from V and 0 bases from J, with 11 bases between. DNA for the CDR3: TGTGCCAGCAGCTTTGACAGGAGAGCTAACTATGGCTACACCTTC. Its translation: CASSFDRRANYGYTF.

The chain couples TRBV28 to TRBJ1-1; 7 bases line up with TRBD1. Germline CDR1 and CDR2: MDHEN and SYDVKM. CDR3 length: 15 residues. The V and J ends lost 6 bases and 5 bases, in that order; junction bases with no gene match: 12. The chain's CDR3 is CASRSSGRGRTEAFF. CDR3 nucleotides: TGTGCCAGCAGATCCTCTGGGAGGGGGCGAACTGAAGCTTTCTTT.

The chain has TRBV9 and TRBJ2-3; 8 bases map to TRBD2. This CDR3 is 16 amino acids long. The V segment lost 4 bases and the J segment 0 bases; nucleotides outside the gene matches: 7. Per germline, CDR1 SGDLS and CDR2 YYNGEE. This CDR3 reads CASSPFSSGSTDTQYF. CDR3 sequence (DNA): TGTGCCAGCAGCCCTTTTTCTAGCGGGAGCACAGATACGCAGTATTTT.

The gene calls are TRBV18 and TRBJ1-3; TRBD1 aligns across 8 bases. V lost 2 bases to trimming and J lost 2 bases; unmatched junction nucleotides: 14. CDR1 is KGHSH, CDR2 LQKENI, per germline. The CDR3 covers 19 residues. The CDR3 sequence: CASSPVVSQGAQTGNTIYF. CDR3 bases: TGTGCCAGCTCACCAGTGGTATCCCAGGGGGCGCAAACTGGAAACACCATATATTTT.

There are a few counts of this clone. J is TRBJ2-3 and V is TRBV5-1, with TRBD2 matching 11 bases. The CDR3 length is 15 residues. The V segment lost 0 bases and the J segment 4 bases; nucleotides outside the gene matches: 1. Germline loops: CDR1 SGHRS, CDR2 YFSETQ. The CDR3 DNA follows: TGCGCCAGCAGCTTGGAACTAGCGGGAGCAGATACGCAGTATTTT. It codes for CASSLELAGADTQYF.

This sequence joins TRBV7-6 and TRBJ2-7; D not resolved. With 1 base removed from V and 0 bases from J, the gap between germline ends came to 7 bases. The CDR3 is made up of 14 amino acids. Germline V gene sequence: CDR1 SGHVS, CDR2 FNYEAQ. This chain's CDR3 is CASSLGPSSYEQYF. The CDR3 bases are TGTGCCAGCAGCTTAGGCCCAAGCTCCTACGAGCAGTACTTC.

The chain uses TRBV5-4 and TRBJ2-7; either TRBD1 or TRBD2 may supply D (5 bases each). CDR3 length: 15 amino acids. Germline assignment: CDR1 SGHNT and CDR2 YYREEE (reference sequence). Trimming removed 4 bases at V and 4 bases at J, with 18 bases between. In nucleotides, the CDR3 is TGTGCCAGCAGCATAGGGAGTCGAGGGGATTACGAGCAGTACTTC. Its translation: CASSIGSRGDYEQYF.

The CDR3 sequence is CSVAGPGQGAGEQYF. In DNA, the CDR3 is TGCAGCGTTGCGGGACCGGGACAGGGGGCAGGCGAGCAGTACTTC. The chain couples TRBV29-1 to TRBJ2-7; 12 positions agree with TRBD1. With 4 bases clipped from V and 6 bases from J, the junction kept 10 bases outside the gene matches. The germline gives CDR1 SQVTM, CDR2 ANQGSEA. The CDR3 is 15 residues long.

This clone is categorized as medium-sized. The chain links TRBV27 to TRBJ1-5; the match to TRBD1 covers 10 bases. Unmatched junction bases numbered 8, after V lost 11 bases and J lost 4 bases. Germline CDR1 is MNHEY and CDR2 is SMNVEV (reference sequence). This CDR3 has 14 amino acids. DNA of the CDR3: TGTGCCCGAAACGGGGACAGGGGAAATCAGCCCCAGCATTTT. Encoded protein: CARNGDRGNQPQHF.

This clone showed up just a few times. This chain connects TRBV5-6 to TRBJ2-3; 7 bases align to TRBD1. This CDR3 spans 15 amino acids. Trimming removed 3 bases from V and 2 bases from J; junction bases left unmatched: 6. CDR1 SGHDT and CDR2 YYEEEE come from the germline V gene. The CDR3 sequence: CASSSRDRNTDTQYF. The CDR3 DNA is TGTGCCAGCAGCTCCCGGGACAGAAACACAGATACGCAGTATTTT.

The chain has TRBV7-2 and TRBJ2-7, with 9 bases that match TRBD2. This CDR3 is 15 amino acids long. Germline loops: CDR1 SGHTA, CDR2 FQGNSA. V lost 3 bases, J lost 4 bases, and 7 bases stayed unmatched. The CDR3 region is CASSFWASGMYEQYF. The CDR3 nucleotides read TGTGCCAGCAGCTTTTGGGCTAGCGGGATGTACGAGCAGTACTTC.

The rearrangement uses TRBV5-8 and TRBJ2-5, with D hard to call. The CDR3 spans 15 residues. V was trimmed by 2 bases and J by 2 bases, leaving 13 bases between them. CDR1 is SGHTS, CDR2 YDEGEE, per germline. The CDR3 nucleotides read TGTGCCAGCAGCTTCGGAGACAAAGCACAAGAGACCCAGTACTTC. Its protein is CASSFGDKAQETQYF.